These T cell receptor beta chains were read from a single sample in a study of cytomegalovirus exposure and HLA in healthy donors. Clones were sequenced by immunoSEQ multiplex PCR, and TCRdb holds only the in-frame ones, with some missing. This table has about 140,000 clones, around 79% appearing once. What was sequenced was PBMCs. The receptors were gathered from a female donor in good health and CMV-seronegative. CDR3s include the opening cysteine and the closing phenylalanine or tryptophan. The D gene is left open where the match is weak. The size field is filled for only some rows; it gives once, few, many or a size class.

d_call: -
v_call: TRBV9
j_call: TRBJ2-2
clone_size: once
cdr3_nt: TGTGCCAGCAGCCCAAGGGACTCATACACCGGGGAGCTGTTTTTT
cdr3_aa: CASSPRDSYTGELFF

d_call: TRBD1
v_call: TRBV6-5
j_call: TRBJ1-1
clone_size: -
cdr3_nt: TGTGCCAGCAGCAGGACAGGCGGGGCCACTGAAGCTTTCTTT
cdr3_aa: CASSRTGGATEAFF

d_call: TRBD1
v_call: TRBV9
j_call: TRBJ2-2
clone_size: -
cdr3_nt: TGTGCCAGCAGCGCTCGACAGGGGCTCGGGGCCGGGGAGCTGTTTTTT
cdr3_aa: CASSARQGLGAGELFF

d_call: TRBD2
v_call: TRBV7-9
j_call: TRBJ2-7
clone_size: -
cdr3_nt: TGTGCCAGCAGCTTGGCGCCGGGACTAGCGGGAGGGCCCTCCTACGAGCAGTACTTC
cdr3_aa: CASSLAPGLAGGPSYEQYF

d_call: TRBD1
v_call: TRBV7-2
j_call: TRBJ2-5
clone_size: -
cdr3_nt: TGTGCCAGCAGCCAGGACAGGGGGCGTGAGACCCAGTACTTC
cdr3_aa: CASSQDRGRETQYF

d_call: -
v_call: TRBV6-6
j_call: TRBJ1-6
clone_size: -
cdr3_nt: TGTGCCAGCAGTTACACAACGGGACTCGGGGATTCACCCCTCCACTTT
cdr3_aa: CASSYTTGLGDSPLHF

d_call: TRBD2
v_call: TRBV15
j_call: TRBJ2-1
clone_size: -
cdr3_nt: TGTGCCACCAGCCCAGGACTAGCGGGAGGTAATGAGCAGTTCTTC
cdr3_aa: CATSPGLAGGNEQFF

d_call: -
v_call: TRBV4-1
j_call: TRBJ1-1
clone_size: -
cdr3_nt: TGCGCCAGCGGATCTACAGGTGGGGCTCTGAACACTGAAGCTTTCTTT
cdr3_aa: CASGSTGGALNTEAFF

d_call: TRBD1
v_call: TRBV6-5
j_call: TRBJ1-2
clone_size: few
cdr3_nt: TGTGCCAGCAGTGGACAGGGACTTAACTATGGCTACACCTTC
cdr3_aa: CASSGQGLNYGYTF

d_call: TRBD2
v_call: TRBV18
j_call: TRBJ2-7
clone_size: -
cdr3_nt: TGTGCCAGCTCACCGGAGGGCGGGAGCGCCTACGAGCAGTACTTC
cdr3_aa: CASSPEGGSAYEQYF

d_call: TRBD1
v_call: TRBV25-1
j_call: TRBJ2-1
clone_size: -
cdr3_nt: TGTGCCAGCACCAGGACAGGGCTTAGGGATGAGCAGTTCTTC
cdr3_aa: CASTRTGLRDEQFF

d_call: TRBD1
v_call: TRBV5-1
j_call: TRBJ2-5
clone_size: -
cdr3_nt: TGCGCCAGCAGCCCCCCGACAGGGTTGGGGCAAGAGACCCAGTACTTC
cdr3_aa: CASSPPTGLGQETQYF

d_call: TRBD1
v_call: TRBV2
j_call: TRBJ2-7
clone_size: once
cdr3_nt: TGTGCCAGCAGGAGGGACAGGGCCTCCTACGAGCAGTACTTC
cdr3_aa: CASRRDRASYEQYF

d_call: -
v_call: TRBV27
j_call: TRBJ1-5
clone_size: -
cdr3_nt: TGTGCCAGCAGTTTCTATAGCAATCAGCCCCAGCATTTT
cdr3_aa: CASSFYSNQPQHF

d_call: TRBD2
v_call: TRBV7-2
j_call: TRBJ2-7
clone_size: once
cdr3_nt: TGTGCCAGCAGCTTAGAGAGGGGCGGGGGGTACGAGCAGTACTTC
cdr3_aa: CASSLERGGGYEQYF

d_call: TRBD1
v_call: TRBV5-6
j_call: TRBJ1-6
clone_size: -
cdr3_nt: TGTGCCAGCAGCCGCGGGACAGGTCGCGGTAATTCACCCCTCCACTTT
cdr3_aa: CASSRGTGRGNSPLHF

d_call: -
v_call: TRBV10-3
j_call: TRBJ2-7
clone_size: -
cdr3_nt: TGTGCCATCAGTGAGAGCATTTACGAGCAGTACTTC
cdr3_aa: CAISESIYEQYF

d_call: TRBD1
v_call: TRBV2
j_call: TRBJ2-7
clone_size: few
cdr3_nt: TGTGCCAGCATTAACAGGGGGCGAGGGTACGAGCAGTACTTC
cdr3_aa: CASINRGRGYEQYF

d_call: TRBD2
v_call: TRBV6-1
j_call: TRBJ2-3
clone_size: -
cdr3_nt: TGTGCCAGCAGGGGACTAGCGGGGGGCACAGATACGCAGTATTTT
cdr3_aa: CASRGLAGGTDTQYF

d_call: TRBD1
v_call: TRBV10-3
j_call: TRBJ2-3
clone_size: once
cdr3_nt: TGTGCCATCAGCCCCGGACAGGGCGGCACAGATACGCAGTATTTT
cdr3_aa: CAISPGQGGTDTQYF

d_call: TRBD1
v_call: TRBV5-4
j_call: TRBJ2-5
clone_size: -
cdr3_nt: TGTGCCAGCAGCTCGTCCGCCGGGACAGGGGGCCAAGAGACCCAGTACTTC
cdr3_aa: CASSSSAGTGGQETQYF

d_call: -
v_call: TRBV28
j_call: TRBJ1-2
clone_size: -
cdr3_nt: TGTGCCAGCAGCCTCCCAGGGTATGGCTACACCTTC
cdr3_aa: CASSLPGYGYTF

d_call: -
v_call: TRBV5-1
j_call: TRBJ1-5
clone_size: -
cdr3_nt: TGCGCCAGCAGCCCCACCTCGGGGGGCGGATATCAGCCCCAGCATTTT
cdr3_aa: CASSPTSGGGYQPQHF

d_call: -
v_call: TRBV7-9
j_call: TRBJ2-6
clone_size: -
cdr3_nt: TGTGCCAGCAGTACTCGGGTAACAGGGACTGGGGCCAACGTCCTGACTTTC
cdr3_aa: CASSTRVTGTGANVLTF

d_call: -
v_call: TRBV29-1
j_call: TRBJ1-2
clone_size: -
cdr3_nt: TGCAGCGTTGAAGACAGAAGTGCCTATGGCTACACCTTC
cdr3_aa: CSVEDRSAYGYTF

d_call: -
v_call: TRBV2
j_call: TRBJ2-3
clone_size: -
cdr3_nt: TGTGCCAGCACTAGCCTTAGCACAGATACGCAGTATTTT
cdr3_aa: CASTSLSTDTQYF

d_call: TRBD2
v_call: TRBV30
j_call: TRBJ2-1
clone_size: -
cdr3_nt: TGTGCCTGGAGACCCCCCGGACTAGCGGGAGGACACTACAATGAGCAGTTCTTC
cdr3_aa: CAWRPPGLAGGHYNEQFF

d_call: TRBD2
v_call: TRBV4-3
j_call: TRBJ2-3
clone_size: many
cdr3_nt: TGCGCCAGCAGCCAAGAGCCTAGCGGGAGATCAGATACGCAGTATTTT
cdr3_aa: CASSQEPSGRSDTQYF

d_call: TRBD1
v_call: TRBV29-1
j_call: TRBJ2-7
clone_size: -
cdr3_nt: TGCAGCGTCCTTGGACAGGTCTGGTACCGGGACGAGCAGTACTTC
cdr3_aa: CSVLGQVWYRDEQYF

d_call: -
v_call: TRBV10-1
j_call: TRBJ1-1
clone_size: -
cdr3_nt: TGCGCCAGCAGACAGGGCTTGAACACTGAAGCTTTCTTT
cdr3_aa: CASRQGLNTEAFF

d_call: -
v_call: TRBV1
j_call: TRBJ2-1
clone_size: few
cdr3_nt: TGCACCAGCAGCCAAGATACAGGGTCGGGAGGGTACAATGAGCAGTTCTTC
cdr3_aa: CTSSQDTGSGGYNEQFF

d_call: -
v_call: TRBV5-4
j_call: TRBJ2-3
clone_size: -
cdr3_nt: TGTGCCAGCAGCTTGAAACTTGGCACAGATACGCAGTATTTT
cdr3_aa: CASSLKLGTDTQYF

d_call: -
v_call: TRBV13
j_call: TRBJ2-3
clone_size: -
cdr3_nt: TGTGCCAGCAGCTCGACAGGATCTAGCACAGATACGCAGTATTTT
cdr3_aa: CASSSTGSSTDTQYF

d_call: -
v_call: TRBV9
j_call: TRBJ1-2
clone_size: -
cdr3_nt: TGTGCCAGCAGCGTCTTTGCTAACTATGGCTACACCTTC
cdr3_aa: CASSVFANYGYTF

d_call: -
v_call: TRBV10-3
j_call: TRBJ2-1
clone_size: -
cdr3_nt: TGTGCCATCAGTGATCGTAGCGGCTCCTACAATGAGCAGTTCTTC
cdr3_aa: CAISDRSGSYNEQFF